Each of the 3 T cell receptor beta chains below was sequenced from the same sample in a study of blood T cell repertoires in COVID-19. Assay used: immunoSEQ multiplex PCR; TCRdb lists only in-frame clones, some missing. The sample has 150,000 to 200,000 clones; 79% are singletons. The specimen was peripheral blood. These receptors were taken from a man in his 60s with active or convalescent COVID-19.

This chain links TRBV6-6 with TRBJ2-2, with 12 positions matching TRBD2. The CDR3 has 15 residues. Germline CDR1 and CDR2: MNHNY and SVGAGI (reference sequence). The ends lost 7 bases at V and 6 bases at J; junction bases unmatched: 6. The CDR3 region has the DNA TGTGCCAGCACCTGGACTAGCGGGACCCCCGGGGAGCTGTTTTTT. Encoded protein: CASTWTSGTPGELFF.

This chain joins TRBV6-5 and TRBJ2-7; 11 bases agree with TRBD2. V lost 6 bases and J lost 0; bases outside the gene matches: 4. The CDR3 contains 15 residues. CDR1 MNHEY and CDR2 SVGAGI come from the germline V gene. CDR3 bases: TGTGCCAGCAGCCTCGGACTAGCGGGCTCCTACGAGCAGTACTTC. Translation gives CASSLGLAGSYEQYF.

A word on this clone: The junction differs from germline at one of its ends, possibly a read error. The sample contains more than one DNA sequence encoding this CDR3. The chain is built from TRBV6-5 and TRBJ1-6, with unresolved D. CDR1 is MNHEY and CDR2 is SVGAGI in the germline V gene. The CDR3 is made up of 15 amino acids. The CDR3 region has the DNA TGTGCCAGCAGTTATAGCCGCTCCTATAATTCGCCCCTCCACTTT. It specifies CASSYSRSYNSPLHF.